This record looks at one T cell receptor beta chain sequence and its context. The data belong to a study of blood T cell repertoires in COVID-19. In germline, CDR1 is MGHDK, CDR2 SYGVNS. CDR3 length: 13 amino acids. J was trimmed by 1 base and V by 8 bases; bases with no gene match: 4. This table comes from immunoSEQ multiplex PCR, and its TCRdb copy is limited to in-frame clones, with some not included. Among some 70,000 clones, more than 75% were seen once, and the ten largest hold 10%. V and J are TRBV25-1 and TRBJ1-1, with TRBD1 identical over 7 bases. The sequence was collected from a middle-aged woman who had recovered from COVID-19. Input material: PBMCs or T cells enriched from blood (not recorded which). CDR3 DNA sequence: TGTGCCAGCGGGGGACAGACGAACACTGAAGCTTTCTTT. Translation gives CASGGQTNTEAFF.